This TCR beta chain was found in a study of blood T cell repertoires in COVID-19. CDR1 is SEHNR and CDR2 is FQNEAQ in the germline V gene (reference sequence). Trimming at V came to 5 bases and at J to 7 bases, leaving 9 bases not matched to a gene. This CDR3 comprises 15 residues. Original processing methods: Estimation of nucleated cell counts was performed using reference gene primer amplification. Data came from immunoSEQ multiplex PCR; TCRdb stores just in-frame clones and leaves some out. V and J calls and clone size are given by that table; D and trimming were obtained from the DNA. The sample holds some 390,000 clones, around 91% seen once. Living in 24 US areas, the participants were between 18 and 89 years of age.

The chain carries TRBV7-9 and TRBJ2-1; 9 bases map to TRBD2. The source of this sequence is a man in his thirties or forties who had recovered from COVID-19. Specimen: PBMCs or T cells enriched from blood (not recorded which). This chain's CDR3 is CASSQFALAGNEQFF. For the CDR3, the DNA is TGTGCCAGCAGCCAATTCGCACTAGCGGGTAATGAGCAGTTCTTC.